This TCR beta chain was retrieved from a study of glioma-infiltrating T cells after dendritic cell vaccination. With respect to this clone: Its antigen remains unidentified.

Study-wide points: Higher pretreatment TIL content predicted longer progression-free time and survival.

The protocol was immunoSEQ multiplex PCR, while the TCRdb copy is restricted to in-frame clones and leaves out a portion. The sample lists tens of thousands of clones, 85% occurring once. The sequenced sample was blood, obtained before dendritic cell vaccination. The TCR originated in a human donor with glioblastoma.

The CDR3 bases are TGTGCCAGCAGTACCCCGCGGGCATACGAGCAGTACTTC. Encoded protein: CASSTPRAYEQYF. The J gene is TRBJ2-7, the V gene TRBV6-1; D may be TRBD2 (5 bases). V lost 5 bases to trimming and J lost 4 bases, with 12 bases between them. Germline CDR1 MNHNS, CDR2 SASEGT. This CDR3 has 13 residues.